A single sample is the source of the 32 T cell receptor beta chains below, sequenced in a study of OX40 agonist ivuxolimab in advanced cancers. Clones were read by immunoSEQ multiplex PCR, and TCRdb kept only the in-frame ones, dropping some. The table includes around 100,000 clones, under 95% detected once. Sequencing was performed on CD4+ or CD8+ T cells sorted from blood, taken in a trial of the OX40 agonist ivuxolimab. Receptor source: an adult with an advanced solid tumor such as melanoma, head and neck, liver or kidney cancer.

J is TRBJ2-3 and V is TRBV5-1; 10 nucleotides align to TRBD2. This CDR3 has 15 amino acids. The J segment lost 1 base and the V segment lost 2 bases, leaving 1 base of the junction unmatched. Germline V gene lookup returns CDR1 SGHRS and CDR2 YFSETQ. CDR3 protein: CASSLAGGGTDTQYF. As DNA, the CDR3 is TGCGCCAGCAGCTTAGCGGGAGGGGGCACAGATACGCAGTATTTT.

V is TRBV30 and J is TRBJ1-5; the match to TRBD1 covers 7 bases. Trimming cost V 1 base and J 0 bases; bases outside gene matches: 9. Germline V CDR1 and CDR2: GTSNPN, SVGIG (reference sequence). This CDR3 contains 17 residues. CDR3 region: CAWSEAGTAHSNQPQHF. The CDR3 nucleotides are TGTGCCTGGAGTGAGGCCGGGACAGCCCATAGCAATCAGCCCCAGCATTTT.

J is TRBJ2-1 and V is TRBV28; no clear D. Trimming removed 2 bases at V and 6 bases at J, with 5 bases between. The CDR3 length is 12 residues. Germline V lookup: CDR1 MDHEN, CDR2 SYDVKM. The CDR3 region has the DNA TGTGCCAGCAGTTTAAGCCGCAATGAGCAGTTCTTC. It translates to CASSLSRNEQFF.

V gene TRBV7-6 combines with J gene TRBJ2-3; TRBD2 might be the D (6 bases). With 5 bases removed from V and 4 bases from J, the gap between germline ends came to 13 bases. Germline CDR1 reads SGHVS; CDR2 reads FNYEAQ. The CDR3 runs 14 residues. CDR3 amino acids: CASSRGGWSDTQYF. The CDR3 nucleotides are TGTGCCAGCAGCCGAGGAGGGTGGTCAGATACGCAGTATTTT.

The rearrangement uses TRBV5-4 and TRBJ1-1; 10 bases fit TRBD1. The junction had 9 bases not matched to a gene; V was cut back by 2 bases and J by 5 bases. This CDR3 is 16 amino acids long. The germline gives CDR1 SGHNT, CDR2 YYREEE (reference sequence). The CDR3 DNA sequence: TGTGCCAGCAGCTTCCGGGACAGGGGTGGGGGGACTGAAGCTTTCTTT. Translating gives CASSFRDRGGGTEAFF.

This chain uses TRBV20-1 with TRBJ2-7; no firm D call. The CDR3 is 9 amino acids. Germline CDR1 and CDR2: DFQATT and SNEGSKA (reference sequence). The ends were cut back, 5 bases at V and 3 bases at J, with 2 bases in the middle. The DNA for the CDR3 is TGCAGTGCTGGCTACGAGCAGTACTTC. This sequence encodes CSAGYEQYF.

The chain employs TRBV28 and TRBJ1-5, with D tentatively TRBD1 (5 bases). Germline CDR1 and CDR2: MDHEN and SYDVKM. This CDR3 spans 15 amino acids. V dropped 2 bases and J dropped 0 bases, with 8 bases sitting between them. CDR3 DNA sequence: TGTGCCAGCAGTTTACCCGACAGTAGCAATCAGCCCCAGCATTTT. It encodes CASSLPDSSNQPQHF.

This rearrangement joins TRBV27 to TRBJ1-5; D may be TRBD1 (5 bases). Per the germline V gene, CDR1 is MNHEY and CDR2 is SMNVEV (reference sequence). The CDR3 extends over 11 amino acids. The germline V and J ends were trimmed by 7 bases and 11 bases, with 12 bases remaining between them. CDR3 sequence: CASKGRGAQHF. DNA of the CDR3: TGTGCCAGCAAAGGTAGGGGAGCCCAGCATTTT.

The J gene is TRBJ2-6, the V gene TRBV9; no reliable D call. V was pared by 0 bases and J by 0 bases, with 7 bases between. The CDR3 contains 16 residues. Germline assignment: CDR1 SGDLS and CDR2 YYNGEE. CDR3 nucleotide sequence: TGTGCCAGCAGCGTAGGGCACCACTCTGGGGCCAACGTCCTGACTTTC. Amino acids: CASSVGHHSGANVLTF.

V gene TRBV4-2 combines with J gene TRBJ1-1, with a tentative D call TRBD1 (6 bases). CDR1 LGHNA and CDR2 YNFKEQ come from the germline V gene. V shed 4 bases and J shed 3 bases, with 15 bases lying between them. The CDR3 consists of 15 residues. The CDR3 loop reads CASSPSGGGDTEAFF. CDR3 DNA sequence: TGTGCCAGCAGCCCCTCAGGTGGGGGCGACACTGAAGCTTTCTTT.

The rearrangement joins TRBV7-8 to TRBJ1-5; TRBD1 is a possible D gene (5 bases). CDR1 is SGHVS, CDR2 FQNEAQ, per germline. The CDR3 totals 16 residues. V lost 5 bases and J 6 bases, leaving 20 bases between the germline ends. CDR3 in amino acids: CASSPGGRGFLQPQHF. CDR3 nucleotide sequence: TGTGCCAGCAGCCCGGGAGGCCGGGGGTTCCTTCAGCCCCAGCATTTT.

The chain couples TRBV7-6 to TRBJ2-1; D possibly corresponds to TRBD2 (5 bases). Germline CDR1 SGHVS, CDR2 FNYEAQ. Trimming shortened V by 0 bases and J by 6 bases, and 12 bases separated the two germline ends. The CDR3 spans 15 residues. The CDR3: CASSLAGETGNEQFF. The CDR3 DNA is TGTGCCAGCAGCTTAGCGGGAGAAACCGGCAATGAGCAGTTCTTC. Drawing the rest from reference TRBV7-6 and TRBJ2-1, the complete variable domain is GAGVSQSPRYKVTKRGQDVALRCDPISGHVSLYWYRQALGQGPEFLTYFNYEAQQDKSGLPNDRFSAERPEGSISTLTIQRTEQRDSAMYRCASSLAGETGNEQFFGPGTRLTVL.

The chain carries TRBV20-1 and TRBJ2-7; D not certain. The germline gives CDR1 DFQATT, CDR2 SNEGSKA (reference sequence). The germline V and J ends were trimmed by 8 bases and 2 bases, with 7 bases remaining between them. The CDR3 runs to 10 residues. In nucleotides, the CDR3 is TGCAGTCCCTCTCCCTACGAGCAGTACTTC. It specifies CSPSPYEQYF.

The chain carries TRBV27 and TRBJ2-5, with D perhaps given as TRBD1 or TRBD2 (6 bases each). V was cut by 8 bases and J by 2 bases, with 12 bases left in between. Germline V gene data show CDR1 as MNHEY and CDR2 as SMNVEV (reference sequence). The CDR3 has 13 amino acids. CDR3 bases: TGTGCCAGCGGCAAGGGGGGACAAGAGACCCAGTACTTC. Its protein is CASGKGGQETQYF.

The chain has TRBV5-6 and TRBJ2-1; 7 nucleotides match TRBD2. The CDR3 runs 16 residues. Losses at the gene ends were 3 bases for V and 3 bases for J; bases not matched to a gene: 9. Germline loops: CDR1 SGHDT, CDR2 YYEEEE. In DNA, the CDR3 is TGTGCCAGCAGCTCGATGCGGGAGTGGGGCTACAATGAGCAGTTCTTC. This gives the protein CASSSMREWGYNEQFF.

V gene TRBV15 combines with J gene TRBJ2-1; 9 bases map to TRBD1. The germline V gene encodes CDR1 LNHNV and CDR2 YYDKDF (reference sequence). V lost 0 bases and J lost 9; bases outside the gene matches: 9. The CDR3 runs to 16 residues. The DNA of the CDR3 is TGTGCCACCAGCAGAGATAGGGACAGGGTAAGGGGTGAGCAGTTCTTC. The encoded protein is CATSRDRDRVRGEQFF.

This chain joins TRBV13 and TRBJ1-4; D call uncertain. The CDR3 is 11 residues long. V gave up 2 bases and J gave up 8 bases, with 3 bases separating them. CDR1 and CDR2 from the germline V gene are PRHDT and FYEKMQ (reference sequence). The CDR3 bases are TGTGCCAGCAGCTTAAACGAAAAACTGTTTTTT. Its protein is CASSLNEKLFF. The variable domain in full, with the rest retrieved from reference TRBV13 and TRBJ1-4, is AAGVIQSPRHLIKEKRETATLKCYPIPRHDTVYWYQQGPGQDPQFLISFYEKMQSDKGSIPDRFSAQQFSDYHSELNMSSLELGDSALYFCASSLNEKLFFGSGTQLSVL.

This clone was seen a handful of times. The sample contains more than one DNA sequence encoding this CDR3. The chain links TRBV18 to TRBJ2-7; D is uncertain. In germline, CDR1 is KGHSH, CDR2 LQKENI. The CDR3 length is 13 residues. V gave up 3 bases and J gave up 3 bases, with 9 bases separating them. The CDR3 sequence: CASSPLADYEQYF. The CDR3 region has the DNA TGTGCCAGCTCACCCCTTGCAGACTACGAGCAGTACTTC.

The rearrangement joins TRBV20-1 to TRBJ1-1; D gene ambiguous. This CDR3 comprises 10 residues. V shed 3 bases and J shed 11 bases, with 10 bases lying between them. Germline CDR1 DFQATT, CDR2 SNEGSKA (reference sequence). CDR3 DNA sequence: TGCAGTGCTAGCCCGAGTTGGGCTTTCTTT. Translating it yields CSASPSWAFF.

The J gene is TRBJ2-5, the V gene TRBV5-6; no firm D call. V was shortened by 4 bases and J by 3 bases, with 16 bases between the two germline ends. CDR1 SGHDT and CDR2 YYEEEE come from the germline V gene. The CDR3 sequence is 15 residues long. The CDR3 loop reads CASSPLDGREETQYF. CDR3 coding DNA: TGTGCCAGCAGCCCCCTGGACGGAAGGGAAGAGACCCAGTACTTC.

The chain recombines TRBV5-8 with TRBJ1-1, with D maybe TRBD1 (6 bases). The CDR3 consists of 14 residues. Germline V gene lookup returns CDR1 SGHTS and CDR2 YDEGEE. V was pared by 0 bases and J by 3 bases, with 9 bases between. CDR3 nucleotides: TGTGCCAGCAGCTTGGAGGGGGGTCACACTGAAGCTTTCTTT. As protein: CASSLEGGHTEAFF.

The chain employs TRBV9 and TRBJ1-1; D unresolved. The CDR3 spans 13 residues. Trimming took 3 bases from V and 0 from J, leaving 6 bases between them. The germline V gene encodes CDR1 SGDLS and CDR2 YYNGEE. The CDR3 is CASSASMNTEAFF. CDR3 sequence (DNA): TGTGCCAGCAGCGCCTCTATGAACACTGAAGCTTTCTTT. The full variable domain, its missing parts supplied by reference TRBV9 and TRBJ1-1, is DSGVTQTPKHLITATGQRVTLRCSPRSGDLSVYWYQQSLDQGLQFLIQYYNGEERAKGNILERFSAQQFPDLHSELNLSSLELGDSALYFCASSASMNTEAFFGQGTRLTVV.

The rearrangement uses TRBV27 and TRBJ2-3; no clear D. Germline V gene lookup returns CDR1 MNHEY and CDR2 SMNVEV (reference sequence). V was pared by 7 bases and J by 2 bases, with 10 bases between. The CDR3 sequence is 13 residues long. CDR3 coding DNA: TGTGCCAGCAAGGAACCGAACACAGATACGCAGTATTTT. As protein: CASKEPNTDTQYF.

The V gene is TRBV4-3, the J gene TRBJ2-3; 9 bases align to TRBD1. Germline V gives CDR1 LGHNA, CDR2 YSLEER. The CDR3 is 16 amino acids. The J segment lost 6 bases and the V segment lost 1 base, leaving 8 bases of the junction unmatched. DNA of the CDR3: TGCGCCAGCAGCCAAGTTACGGGACAGGGTGGGGATACGCAGTATTTT. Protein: CASSQVTGQGGDTQYF.

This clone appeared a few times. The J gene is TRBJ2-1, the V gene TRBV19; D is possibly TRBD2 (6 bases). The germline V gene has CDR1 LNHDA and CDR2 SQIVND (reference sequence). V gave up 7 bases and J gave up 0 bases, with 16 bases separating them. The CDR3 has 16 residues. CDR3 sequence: CASTRAGPSSYNEQFF. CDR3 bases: TGTGCCAGTACTCGAGCGGGCCCTAGCTCCTACAATGAGCAGTTCTTC.

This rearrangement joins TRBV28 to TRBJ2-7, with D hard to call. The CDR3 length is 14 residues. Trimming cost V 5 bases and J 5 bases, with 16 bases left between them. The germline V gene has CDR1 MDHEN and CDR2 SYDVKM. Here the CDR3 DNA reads TGTGCCAGCAGTCCCGACCCGCAGAAGGACGAGCAGTACTTC. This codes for CASSPDPQKDEQYF. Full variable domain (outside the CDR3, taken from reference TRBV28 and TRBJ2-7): DVKVTQSSRYLVKRTGEKVFLECVQDMDHENMFWYRQDPGLGLRLIYFSYDVKMKEKGDIPEGYSVSREKKERFSLILESASTNQTSMYLCASSPDPQKDEQYFGPGTRLTVT.

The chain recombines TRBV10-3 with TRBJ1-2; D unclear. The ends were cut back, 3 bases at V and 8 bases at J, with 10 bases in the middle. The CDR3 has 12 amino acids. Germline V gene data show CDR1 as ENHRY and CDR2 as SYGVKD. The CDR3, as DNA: TGTGCCATCAGTGATGAGGATTACGGCTACACCTTC. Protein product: CAISDEDYGYTF.

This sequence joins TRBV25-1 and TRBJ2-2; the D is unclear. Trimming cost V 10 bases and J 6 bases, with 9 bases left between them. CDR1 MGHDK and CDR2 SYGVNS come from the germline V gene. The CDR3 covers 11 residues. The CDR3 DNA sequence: TGTGCCACAATGGGTCCCGGGGAGCTGTTTTTT. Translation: CATMGPGELFF.

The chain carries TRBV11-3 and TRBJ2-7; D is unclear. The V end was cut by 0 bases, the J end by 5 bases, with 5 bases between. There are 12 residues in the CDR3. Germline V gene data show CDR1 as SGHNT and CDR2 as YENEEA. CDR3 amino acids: CASSLEFHEQYF. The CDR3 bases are TGTGCCAGCAGCTTAGAGTTCCACGAGCAGTACTTC.

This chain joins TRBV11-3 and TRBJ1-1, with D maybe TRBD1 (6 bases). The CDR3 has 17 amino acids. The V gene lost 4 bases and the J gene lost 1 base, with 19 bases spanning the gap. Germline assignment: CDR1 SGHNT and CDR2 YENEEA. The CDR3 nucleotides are TGTGCCAGCAGCTCTCCGGACCGAAGGGGGGGGAACACTGAAGCTTTCTTT. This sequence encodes CASSSPDRRGGNTEAFF. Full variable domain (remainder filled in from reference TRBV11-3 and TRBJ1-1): EAGVVQSPRYKIIEKKQPVAFWCNPISGHNTLYWYLQNLGQGPELLIRYENEEAVDDSQLPKDRFSAERLKGVDSTLKIQPAELGDSAVYLCASSSPDRRGGNTEAFFGQGTRLTVV.

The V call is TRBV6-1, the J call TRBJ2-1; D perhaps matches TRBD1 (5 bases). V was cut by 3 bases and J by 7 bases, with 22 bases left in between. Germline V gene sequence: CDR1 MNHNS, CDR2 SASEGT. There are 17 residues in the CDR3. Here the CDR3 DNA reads TGTGCCAGCAGTGATAGACCAGGGCCCCTATCTTCAAATGAGCAGTTCTTC. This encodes CASSDRPGPLSSNEQFF.

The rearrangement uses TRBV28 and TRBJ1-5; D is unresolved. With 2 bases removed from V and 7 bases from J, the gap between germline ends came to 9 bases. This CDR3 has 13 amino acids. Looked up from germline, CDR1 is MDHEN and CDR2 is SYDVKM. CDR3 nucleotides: TGTGCCAGCAGTTTAAATGGGAACCAGCCCCAGCATTTT. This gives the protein CASSLNGNQPQHF.